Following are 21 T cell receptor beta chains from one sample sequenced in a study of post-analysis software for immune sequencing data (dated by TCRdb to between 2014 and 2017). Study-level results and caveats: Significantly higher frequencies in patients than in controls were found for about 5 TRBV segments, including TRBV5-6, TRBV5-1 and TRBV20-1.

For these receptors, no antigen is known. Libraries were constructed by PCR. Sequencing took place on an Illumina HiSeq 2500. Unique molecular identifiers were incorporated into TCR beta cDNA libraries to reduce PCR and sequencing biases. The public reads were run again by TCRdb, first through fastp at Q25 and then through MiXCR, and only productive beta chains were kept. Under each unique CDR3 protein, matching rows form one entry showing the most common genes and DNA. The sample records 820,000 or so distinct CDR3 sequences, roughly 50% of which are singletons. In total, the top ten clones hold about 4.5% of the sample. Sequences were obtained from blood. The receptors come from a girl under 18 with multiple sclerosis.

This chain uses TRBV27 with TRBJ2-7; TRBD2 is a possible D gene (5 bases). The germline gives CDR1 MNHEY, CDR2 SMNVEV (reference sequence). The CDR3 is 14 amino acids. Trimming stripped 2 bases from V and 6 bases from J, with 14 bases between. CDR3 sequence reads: CASSLGGPGREQYF. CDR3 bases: TGTGCCAGCAGTTTAGGAGGCCCAGGTCGCGAGCAGTACTTC.

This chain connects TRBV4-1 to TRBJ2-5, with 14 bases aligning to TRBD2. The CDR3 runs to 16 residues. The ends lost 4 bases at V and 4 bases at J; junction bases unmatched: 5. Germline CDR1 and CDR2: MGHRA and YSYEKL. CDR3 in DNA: TGCGCCAGCAGCCCCAGACTAGCGGGAGGGCTAGAGACCCAGTACTTC. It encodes CASSPRLAGGLETQYF.

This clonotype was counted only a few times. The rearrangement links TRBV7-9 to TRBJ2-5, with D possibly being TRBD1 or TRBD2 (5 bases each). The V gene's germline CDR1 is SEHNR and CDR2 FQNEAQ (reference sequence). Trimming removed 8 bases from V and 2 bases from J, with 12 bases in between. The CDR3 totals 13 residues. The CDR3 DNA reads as TGTGCCAGCGGGACGGGGATTCAAGAGACCCAGTACTTC. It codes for CASGTGIQETQYF.

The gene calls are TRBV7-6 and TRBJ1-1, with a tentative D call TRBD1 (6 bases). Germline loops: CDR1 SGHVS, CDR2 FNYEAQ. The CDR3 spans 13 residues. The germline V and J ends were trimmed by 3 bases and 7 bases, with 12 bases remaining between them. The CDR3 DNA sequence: TGTGCCAGCAGCTTCGAGACAGGCGGTGAAGCTTTCTTT. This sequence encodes CASSFETGGEAFF.

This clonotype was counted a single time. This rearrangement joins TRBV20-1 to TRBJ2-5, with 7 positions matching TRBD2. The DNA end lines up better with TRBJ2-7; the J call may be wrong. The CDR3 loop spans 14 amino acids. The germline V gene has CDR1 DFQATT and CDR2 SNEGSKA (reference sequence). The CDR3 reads CSARDPRGSSEQYF. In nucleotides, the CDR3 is TGCAGTGCTAGAGATCCCCGCGGGAGCTCCGAGCAGTACTTC.

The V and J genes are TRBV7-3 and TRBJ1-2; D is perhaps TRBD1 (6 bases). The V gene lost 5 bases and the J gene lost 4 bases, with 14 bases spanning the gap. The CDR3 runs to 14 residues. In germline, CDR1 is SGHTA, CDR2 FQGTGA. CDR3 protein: CASSPRGTFYGYTF. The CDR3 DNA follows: TGTGCCAGCAGCCCAAGGGGGACCTTCTATGGCTACACCTTC.

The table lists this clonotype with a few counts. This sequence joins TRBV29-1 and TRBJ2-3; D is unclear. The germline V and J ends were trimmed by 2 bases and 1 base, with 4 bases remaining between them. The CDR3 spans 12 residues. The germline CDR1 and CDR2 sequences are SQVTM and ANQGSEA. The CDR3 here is CSVEPGTDTQYF. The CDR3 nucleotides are TGCAGCGTTGAACCGGGCACAGATACGCAGTATTTT.

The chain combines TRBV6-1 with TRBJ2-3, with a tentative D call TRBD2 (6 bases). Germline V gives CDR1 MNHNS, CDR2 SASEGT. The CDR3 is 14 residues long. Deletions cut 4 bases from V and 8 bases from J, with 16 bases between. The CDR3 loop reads CASSVLGLPSTQYF. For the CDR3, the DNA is TGTGCCAGCAGTGTTCTGGGACTCCCGAGTACGCAGTATTTT.

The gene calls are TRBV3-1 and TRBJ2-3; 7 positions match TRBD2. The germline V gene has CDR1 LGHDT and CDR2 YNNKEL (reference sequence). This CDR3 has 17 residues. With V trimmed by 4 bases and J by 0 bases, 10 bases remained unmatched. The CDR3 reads CASSRKKPGGSTDTQYF. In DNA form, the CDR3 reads TGTGCCAGCAGCCGCAAGAAGCCCGGGGGGAGCACAGATACGCAGTATTTT.

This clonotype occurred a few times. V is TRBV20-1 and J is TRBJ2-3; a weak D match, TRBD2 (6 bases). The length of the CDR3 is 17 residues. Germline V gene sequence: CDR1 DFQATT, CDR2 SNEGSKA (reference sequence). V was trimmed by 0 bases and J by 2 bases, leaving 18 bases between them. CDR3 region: CSARDPDFGSHTDTQYF. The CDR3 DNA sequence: TGCAGTGCTAGAGATCCTGATTTCGGGAGTCACACAGATACGCAGTATTTT.

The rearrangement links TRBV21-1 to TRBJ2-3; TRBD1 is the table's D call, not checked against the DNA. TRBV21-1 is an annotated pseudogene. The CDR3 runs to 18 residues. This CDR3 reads CASSKTVGPLLGTDTQYF. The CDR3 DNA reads TGTGCCAGCAGCAAAACTGTTGGACCCCTATTAGGCACAGATACGCAGTATTTT.

CDR3 bases: TGCGCCAGCAGCACAGGACATATGAACACTGAAGCTTTCTTT. This sequence encodes CASSTGHMNTEAFF. The rearrangement joins TRBV5-1 to TRBJ1-1; TRBD1 is a possible D gene (5 bases). CDR3 length: 14 residues. The V gene's germline CDR1 is SGHRS and CDR2 YFSETQ. Trimming removed 4 bases from V and 0 bases from J, with 10 bases in between.

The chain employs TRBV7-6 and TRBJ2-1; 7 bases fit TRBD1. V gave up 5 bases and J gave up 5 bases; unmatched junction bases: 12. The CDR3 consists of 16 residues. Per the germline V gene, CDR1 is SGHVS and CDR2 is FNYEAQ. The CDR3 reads CASSPQGVEFDNEQFF. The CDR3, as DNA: TGTGCCAGCAGCCCCCAGGGGGTGGAATTTGACAATGAGCAGTTCTTC.

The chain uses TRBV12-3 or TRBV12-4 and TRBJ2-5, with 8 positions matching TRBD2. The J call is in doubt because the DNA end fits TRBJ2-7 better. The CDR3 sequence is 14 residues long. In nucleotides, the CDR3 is TGTGCCAGCAACCGAGCGGGGGTGCCCTACGAGCAGTACTTC. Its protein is CASNRAGVPYEQYF.

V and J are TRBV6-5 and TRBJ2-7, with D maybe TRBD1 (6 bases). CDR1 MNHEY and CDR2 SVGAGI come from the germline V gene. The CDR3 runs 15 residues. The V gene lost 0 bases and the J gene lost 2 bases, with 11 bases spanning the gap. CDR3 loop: CASSYSYQGTYEQYF. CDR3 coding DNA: TGTGCCAGCAGTTACTCTTACCAGGGGACCTACGAGCAGTACTTC.

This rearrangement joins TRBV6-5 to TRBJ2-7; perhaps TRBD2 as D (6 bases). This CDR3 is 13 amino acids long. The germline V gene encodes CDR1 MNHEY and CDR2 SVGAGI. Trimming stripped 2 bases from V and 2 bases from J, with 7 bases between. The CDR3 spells CASSYAGPYEQYF. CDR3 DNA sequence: TGTGCCAGCAGTTACGCGGGACCCTACGAGCAGTACTTC.

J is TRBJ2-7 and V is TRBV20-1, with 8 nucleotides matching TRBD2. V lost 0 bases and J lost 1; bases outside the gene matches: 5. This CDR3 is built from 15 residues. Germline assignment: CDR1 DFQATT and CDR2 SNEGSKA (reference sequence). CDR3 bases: TGCAGTGCTAGAGATAGGGCTAGCGGGTCCTACGAGCAGTACTTC. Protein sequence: CSARDRASGSYEQYF.

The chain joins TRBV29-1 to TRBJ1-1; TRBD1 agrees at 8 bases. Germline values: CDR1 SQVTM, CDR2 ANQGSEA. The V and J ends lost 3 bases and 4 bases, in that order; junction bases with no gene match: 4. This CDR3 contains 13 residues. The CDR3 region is CSVDQTGGTEAFF. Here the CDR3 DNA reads TGCAGCGTTGACCAAACAGGGGGCACTGAAGCTTTCTTT.

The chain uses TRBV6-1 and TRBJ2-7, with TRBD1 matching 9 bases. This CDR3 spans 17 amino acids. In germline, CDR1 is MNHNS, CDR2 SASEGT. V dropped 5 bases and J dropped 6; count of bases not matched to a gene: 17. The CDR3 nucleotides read TGTGCCAGCAGTCCATTGTCAGCGGGACAGGGCTGGTTCGAGCAGTACTTC. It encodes CASSPLSAGQGWFEQYF.

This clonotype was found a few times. The CDR3 region is CASSQDRGWGVIQETQYF. DNA of the CDR3: TGTGCCAGCAGCCAAGATCGAGGATGGGGAGTGATTCAAGAGACCCAGTACTTC. This rearrangement joins TRBV3-1 to TRBJ2-5, with D possibly TRBD2 on 5 matching bases. CDR3 length: 18 amino acids. Per the germline V gene, CDR1 is LGHDT and CDR2 is YNNKEL (reference sequence). Trimming cost V 0 bases and J 2 bases, with 19 bases left between them.

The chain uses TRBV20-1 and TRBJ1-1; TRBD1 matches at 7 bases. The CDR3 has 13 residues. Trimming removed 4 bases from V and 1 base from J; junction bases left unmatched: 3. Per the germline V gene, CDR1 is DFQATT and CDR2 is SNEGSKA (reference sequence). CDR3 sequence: CSAIGGWNTEAFF. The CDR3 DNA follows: TGCAGTGCTATAGGGGGCTGGAACACTGAAGCTTTCTTT.